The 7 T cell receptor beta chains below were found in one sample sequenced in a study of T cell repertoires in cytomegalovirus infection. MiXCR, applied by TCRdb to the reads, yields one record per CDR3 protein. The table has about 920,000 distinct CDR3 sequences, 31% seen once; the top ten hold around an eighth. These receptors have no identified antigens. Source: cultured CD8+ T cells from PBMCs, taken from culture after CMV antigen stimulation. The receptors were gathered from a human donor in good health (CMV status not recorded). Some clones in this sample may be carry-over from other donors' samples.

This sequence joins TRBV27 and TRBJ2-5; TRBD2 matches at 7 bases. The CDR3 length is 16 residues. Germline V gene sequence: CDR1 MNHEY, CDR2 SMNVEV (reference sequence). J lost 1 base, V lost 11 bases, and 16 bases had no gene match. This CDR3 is CAAGIAGDLSQETQYF. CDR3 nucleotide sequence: TGTGCCGCAGGGATAGCGGGCGACCTCTCCCAAGAGACCCAGTACTTC.

The CDR3 bases are TGTGCCATCAGTGAGTCAAGGGGCAGCCAAGAGACCCAGTACTTC. Protein sequence: CAISESRGSQETQYF. The rearrangement joins TRBV10-3 to TRBJ2-5; the D gene is possibly TRBD1 (5 bases). V lost 0 bases to trimming and J lost 1 base, with 9 bases between them. Looked up from germline, CDR1 is ENHRY and CDR2 is SYGVKD. This CDR3 region has 15 residues.

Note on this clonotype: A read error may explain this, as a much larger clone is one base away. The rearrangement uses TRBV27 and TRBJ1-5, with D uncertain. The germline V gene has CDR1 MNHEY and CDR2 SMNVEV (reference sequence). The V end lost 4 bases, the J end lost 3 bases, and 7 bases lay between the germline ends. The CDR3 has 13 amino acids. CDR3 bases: TGTGCCAGCAGTTACGGGGACAATCAGCCCCAGCATTTT. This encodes CASSYGDNQPQHF.

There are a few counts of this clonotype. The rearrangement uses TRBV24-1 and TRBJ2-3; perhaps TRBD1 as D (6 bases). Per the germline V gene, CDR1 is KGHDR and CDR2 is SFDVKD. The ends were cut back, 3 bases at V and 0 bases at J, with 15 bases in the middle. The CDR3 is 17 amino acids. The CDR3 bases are TGTGCCACCAGTGATCCAAGAGGGGGTTGGAGCACAGATACGCAGTATTTT. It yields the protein CATSDPRGGWSTDTQYF.

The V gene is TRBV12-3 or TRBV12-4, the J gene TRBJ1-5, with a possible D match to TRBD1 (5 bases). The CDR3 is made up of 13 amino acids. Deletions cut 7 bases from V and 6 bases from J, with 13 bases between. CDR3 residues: CASTLGGSQPQHF. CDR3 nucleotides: TGTGCCAGCACCCTTGGGGGAAGTCAGCCCCAGCATTTT.

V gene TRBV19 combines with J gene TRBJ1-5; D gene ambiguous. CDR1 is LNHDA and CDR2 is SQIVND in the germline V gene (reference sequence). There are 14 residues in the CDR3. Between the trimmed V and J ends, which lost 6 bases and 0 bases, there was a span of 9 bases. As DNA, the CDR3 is TGTGCCAGTAGGAAGGGCCATAGCAATCAGCCCCAGCATTTT. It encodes CASRKGHSNQPQHF.

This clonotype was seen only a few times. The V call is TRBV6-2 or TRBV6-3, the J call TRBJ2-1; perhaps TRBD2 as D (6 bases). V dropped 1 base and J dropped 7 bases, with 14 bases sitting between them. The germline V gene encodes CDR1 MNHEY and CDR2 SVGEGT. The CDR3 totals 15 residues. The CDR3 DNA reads TGTGCCAGCAGTTACTTTCTGGGGCGGGGTAATGAGCAGTTCTTC. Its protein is CASSYFLGRGNEQFF.